This T cell receptor (beta chain) was sequenced in a study of blood T cell repertoires in COVID-19. Here immunoSEQ multiplex PCR was the method, and the copy in TCRdb shows in-frame clones only, minus some. Among fewer than 110,000 clones listed, 84% were seen once. Germline-derived CDR1 and CDR2 are MNHNS and SASEGT. This CDR3 is built from 15 residues. This clone was seen a single time. One end of the junction fails to match germline, which may point to a read error. This clonotype was obtained from a human donor in a cohort sampled during active COVID-19. The V and J genes are TRBV6-1 and TRBJ1-2, with D uncertain. Specimen: peripheral blood. Written as DNA, the CDR3 is TGTGCCGGCAGTGAAGCGAGGGAGAGTTTCTATGGCTACACCTTC. It yields the protein CAGSEARESFYGYTF.